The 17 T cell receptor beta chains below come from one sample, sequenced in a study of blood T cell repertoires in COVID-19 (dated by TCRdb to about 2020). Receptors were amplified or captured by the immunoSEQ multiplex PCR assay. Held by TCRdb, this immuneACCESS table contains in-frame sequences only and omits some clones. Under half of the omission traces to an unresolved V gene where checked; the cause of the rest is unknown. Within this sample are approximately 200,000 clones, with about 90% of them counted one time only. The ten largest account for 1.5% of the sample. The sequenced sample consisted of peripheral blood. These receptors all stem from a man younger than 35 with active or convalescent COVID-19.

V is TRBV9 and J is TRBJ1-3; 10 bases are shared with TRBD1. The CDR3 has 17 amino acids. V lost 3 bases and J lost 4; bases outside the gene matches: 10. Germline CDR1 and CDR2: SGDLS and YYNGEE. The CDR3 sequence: CASSAGDRGIEGNTIYF. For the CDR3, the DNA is TGTGCCAGCAGCGCAGGGGACAGGGGTATAGAAGGAAACACCATATATTTT.

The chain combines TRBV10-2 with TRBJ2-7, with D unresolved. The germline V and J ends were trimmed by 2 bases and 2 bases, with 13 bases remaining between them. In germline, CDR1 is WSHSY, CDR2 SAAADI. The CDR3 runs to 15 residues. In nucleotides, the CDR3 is TGCGCCAGCAGTGAGGTGCGGTCCCCCCCCTACGAGCAGTACTTC. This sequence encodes CASSEVRSPPYEQYF.

For the CDR3, the DNA is TGTGCCATCAGAGAGCAGGGGGGTCAGCCCCAGCATTTT. Translation: CAIREQGGQPQHF. The J gene is TRBJ1-5, the V gene TRBV10-3, with TRBD1 matching over 7 bases. Germline CDR1 and CDR2: ENHRY and SYGVKD. The CDR3 is made up of 13 amino acids. J lost 6 bases, V lost 6 bases, and 5 bases had no gene match.

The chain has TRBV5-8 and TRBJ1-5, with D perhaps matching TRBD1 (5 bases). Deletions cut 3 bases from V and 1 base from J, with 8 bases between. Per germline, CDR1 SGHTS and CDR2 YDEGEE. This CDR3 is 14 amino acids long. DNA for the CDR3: TGTGCCAGCAGCTCCACAGGCAGCAATCAGCCCCAGCATTTT. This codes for CASSSTGSNQPQHF.

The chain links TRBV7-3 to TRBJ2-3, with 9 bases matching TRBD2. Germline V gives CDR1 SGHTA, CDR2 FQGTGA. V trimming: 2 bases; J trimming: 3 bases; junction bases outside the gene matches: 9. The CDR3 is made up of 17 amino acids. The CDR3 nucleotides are TGTGCCAGCAGCTTAGACTTGGCGGGAGGGTTGACAGATACGCAGTATTTT. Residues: CASSLDLAGGLTDTQYF.

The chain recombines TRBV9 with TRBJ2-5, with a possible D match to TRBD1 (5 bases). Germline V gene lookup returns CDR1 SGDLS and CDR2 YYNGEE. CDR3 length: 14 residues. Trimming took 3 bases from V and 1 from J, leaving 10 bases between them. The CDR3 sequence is CASSAQQGQETQYF. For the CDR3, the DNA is TGTGCCAGCAGCGCCCAGCAGGGCCAAGAGACCCAGTACTTC.

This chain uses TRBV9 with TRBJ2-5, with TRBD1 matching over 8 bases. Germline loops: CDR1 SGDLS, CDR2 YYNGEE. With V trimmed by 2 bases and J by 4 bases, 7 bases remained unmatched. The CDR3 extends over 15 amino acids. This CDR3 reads CASSVAGGLVETQYF. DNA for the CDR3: TGTGCCAGCAGCGTTGCAGGGGGCCTTGTAGAGACCCAGTACTTC.

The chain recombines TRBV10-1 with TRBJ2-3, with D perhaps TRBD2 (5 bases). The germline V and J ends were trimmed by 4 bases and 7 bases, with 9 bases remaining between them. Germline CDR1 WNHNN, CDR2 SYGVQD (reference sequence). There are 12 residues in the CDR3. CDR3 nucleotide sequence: TGCGCCAGCAGTGCGGGGAGAAATACGCAGTATTTT. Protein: CASSAGRNTQYF.

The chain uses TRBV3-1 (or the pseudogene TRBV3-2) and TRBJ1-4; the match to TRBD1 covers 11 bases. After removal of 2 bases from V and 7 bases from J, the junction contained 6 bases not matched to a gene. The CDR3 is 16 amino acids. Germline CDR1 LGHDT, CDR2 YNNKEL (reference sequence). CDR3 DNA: TGTGCCAGCAGCCAAAGAGGGACAGGGGGGGGTGAAAAACTGTTTTTT. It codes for CASSQRGTGGGEKLFF.

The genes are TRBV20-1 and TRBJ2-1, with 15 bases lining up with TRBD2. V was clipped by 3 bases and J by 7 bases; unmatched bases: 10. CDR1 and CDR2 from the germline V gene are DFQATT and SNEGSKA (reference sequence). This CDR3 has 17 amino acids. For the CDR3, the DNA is TGCAGTGCTAGTCGGACTAGCGGGAGGGCCCTCAGGAATGAGCAGTTCTTC. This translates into CSASRTSGRALRNEQFF.

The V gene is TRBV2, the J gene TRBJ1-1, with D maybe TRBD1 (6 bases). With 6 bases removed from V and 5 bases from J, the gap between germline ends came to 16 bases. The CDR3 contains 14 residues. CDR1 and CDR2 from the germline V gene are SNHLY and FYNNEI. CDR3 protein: CASSLGGGGTEAFF. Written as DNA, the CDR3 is TGTGCCAGCAGCCTTGGAGGGGGAGGGACTGAAGCTTTCTTT.

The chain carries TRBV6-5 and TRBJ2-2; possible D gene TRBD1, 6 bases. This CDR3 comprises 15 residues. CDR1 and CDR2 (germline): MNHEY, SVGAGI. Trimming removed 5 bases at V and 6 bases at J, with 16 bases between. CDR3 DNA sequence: TGTGCCAGCAGTCCCCGGGACATTAGGGCCGGGGAGCTGTTTTTT. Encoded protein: CASSPRDIRAGELFF.

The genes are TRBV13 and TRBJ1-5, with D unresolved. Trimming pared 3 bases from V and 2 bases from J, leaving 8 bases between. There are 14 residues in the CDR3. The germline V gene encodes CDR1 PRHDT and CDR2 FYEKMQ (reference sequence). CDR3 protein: CASSFRWGNQPQHF. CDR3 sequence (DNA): TGTGCCAGCAGCTTCAGGTGGGGCAATCAGCCCCAGCATTTT.

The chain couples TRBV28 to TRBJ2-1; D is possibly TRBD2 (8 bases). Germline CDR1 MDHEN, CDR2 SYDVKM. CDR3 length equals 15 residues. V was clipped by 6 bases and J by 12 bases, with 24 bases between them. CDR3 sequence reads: CASRIRGPTGGGQFF. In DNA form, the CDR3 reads TGTGCCAGCAGAATTAGGGGGCCCACCGGGGGGGGGCAGTTCTTC.

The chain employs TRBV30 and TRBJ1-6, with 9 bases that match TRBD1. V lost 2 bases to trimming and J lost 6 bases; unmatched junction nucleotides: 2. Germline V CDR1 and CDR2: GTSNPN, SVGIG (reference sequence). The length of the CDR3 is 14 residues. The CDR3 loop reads CAWSTDRGNSPLHF. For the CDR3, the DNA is TGTGCCTGGAGTACGGACAGGGGTAATTCACCCCTCCACTTT.

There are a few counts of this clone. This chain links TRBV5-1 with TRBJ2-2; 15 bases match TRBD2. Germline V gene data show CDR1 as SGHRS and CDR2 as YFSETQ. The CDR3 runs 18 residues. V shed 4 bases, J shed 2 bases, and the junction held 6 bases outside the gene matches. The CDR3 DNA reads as TGCGCCAGCAGCCTCAGGACTAGCGGGAGGGCCAACACCGGGGAGCTGTTTTTT. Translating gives CASSLRTSGRANTGELFF.

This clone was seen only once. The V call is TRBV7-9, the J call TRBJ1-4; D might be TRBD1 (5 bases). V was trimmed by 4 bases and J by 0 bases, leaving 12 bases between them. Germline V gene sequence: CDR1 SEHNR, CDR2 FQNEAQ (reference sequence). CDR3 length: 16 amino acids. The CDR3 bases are TGTGCCAGCAGCTCGCGGGAGGGGTCAACTAATGAAAAACTGTTTTTT. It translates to CASSSREGSTNEKLFF. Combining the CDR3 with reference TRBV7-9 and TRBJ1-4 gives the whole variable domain DTGVSQNPRHKITKRGQNVTFRCDPISEHNRLYWYRQTLGQGPEFLTYFQNEAQLEKSRLLSDRFSAERPKGSFSTLEIQRTEQGDSAMYLCASSSREGSTNEKLFFGSGTQLSVL.